This entry features one T cell receptor (beta chain) sequence. Its cognate antigen is unknown. The V end lost 2 bases, the J end lost 4 bases, and 8 bases lay between the germline ends. Germline loops: CDR1 GTSNPN, CDR2 SVGIG (reference sequence). The CDR3 is 12 residues long. These data come from a study of cytomegalovirus exposure and HLA in healthy donors. With 60 Vbeta and 13 Jbeta primers, the PCR was carried out. Sequencing was performed with immunoSEQ multiplex PCR; in TCRdb, only in-frame clones are kept and a portion is missing. Of more than 95,000 clones detected, over 65% appear once; the ten largest clones hold over 8%. Study-level points and caveats: The majority of CMV-associated TCR beta chains were reported as apparently HLA-restricted in a later analysis. In vitro checks showed that three CMV-associated chains really do target CMV antigens.

The sample comprised PBMCs. The sequence was obtained from a man in his forties in good health and CMV-seropositive. This sequence joins TRBV30 and TRBJ1-2, with D hard to call. The CDR3 DNA sequence: TGTGCCTGGAGTCCGGGGTTCTATGGCTACACCTTC. It is translated as CAWSPGFYGYTF. The full variable domain, in which reference TRBV30 and TRBJ1-2 provide the parts outside the CDR3, is SQTIHQWPATLVQPVGSPLSLECTVEGTSNPNLYWYRQAAGRGLQLLFYSVGIGQISSEVPQNLSASRPQDRQFILSSKKLLLSDSGFYLCAWSPGFYGYTFGSGTRLTVV.